This T cell receptor (beta chain) was sequenced in a study of response to subunit inactivated influenza vaccine. General study results and limits: Authors suggested each seasonal flu vaccination may recruit only limited numbers of new T cells.

Worth noting for this clonotype: Its antigen is not known.

Using its own MiXCR run on the RT-PCR reads, TCRdb lists one record per CDR3 protein. Here the sample spans roughly 520,000 distinct CDR3 sequences, about 25% being singletons. Trimming removed 9 bases at V and 0 bases at J, with 17 bases between. The CDR3 runs to 15 residues. The rearrangement links TRBV23-1 to TRBJ2-5, with D maybe TRBD2 (6 bases). TRBV23-1 is sorted into the ORF group, with uncertain function. This TCR came from a man in his forties or fifties who received an inactivated influenza vaccine. The sample was CD4+ T cells sorted from PBMCs, taken more than 4 days after vaccination. In DNA form, the CDR3 reads TGCGCCAGTACTTGGGAGGACCCGTACCAAGAGACCCAGTACTTC. As protein: CASTWEDPYQETQYF.